This T cell receptor beta chain emerged from a study of CD8 T cells in ankylosing spondylitis. As the method for making TCR beta libraries, quantitative 5'-RACE with molecular barcodes was used. TCRdb ran MiXCR on the 5' RACE reads and lists one entry per CDR3 protein. The repertoire holds approximately 150,000 distinct CDR3 sequences, with 30% to 40% as singletons. This clonotype was detected many times. The antigen remains undetermined. The germline V gene has CDR1 SQVTM and CDR2 ANQGSEA. This CDR3 has 12 amino acids. Trimming took 4 bases from V and 12 from J, leaving 16 bases between them. The study, taken as a whole, reports: Several highly homologous variants made up a TCR beta motif, and this motif appeared characteristic of ankylosing spondylitis blood. Prior literature has documented some motif variants in synovial fluid and blood from reactive arthritis. Disease-linked clones were reportedly significantly enriched in matched ankylosing spondylitis synovial fluid.

The clonotype originates from a male donor with ankylosing spondylitis. Sequencing was performed on synovial fluid, either unsorted or a sorted T cell fraction (not recorded which). The chain employs TRBV29-1 and TRBJ2-1, with D tentatively TRBD2 (5 bases). The CDR3 sequence: CSVAWATSAQFF. In DNA, the CDR3 is TGCAGCGTTGCTTGGGCTACTAGTGCGCAGTTCTTC.